One and the same sample provided the 30 T cell receptor beta chains below, sequenced in a study of T cells after yellow fever vaccination. TCRdb analysed the 5' RACE reads with MiXCR anew, one entry per CDR3 protein. In the table there are about 30,000 distinct CDR3 sequences, 5% of which are singletons. Source: CD8+ T cells sorted from PBMCs, taken 10 days after the yellow fever booster vaccination. These receptors were collected from a man aged 25 to 45 who received the YFV17D yellow fever vaccine.

The rearrangement joins TRBV7-9 to TRBJ2-1, with a possible D match to TRBD2 (6 bases). Germline CDR1 SEHNR, CDR2 FQNEAQ (reference sequence). The V and J ends lost 1 base and 6 bases respectively, with 7 bases between them. CDR3 length: 13 residues. The CDR3 reads CASSLGGLNEQFF. CDR3 nucleotide sequence: TGTGCCAGCAGCTTAGGGGGACTCAATGAGCAGTTCTTC.

This clonotype was recorded many times. The rearrangement links TRBV6-2 or TRBV6-3 to TRBJ2-7; tentatively, D is TRBD2 (6 bases). Germline V gene sequence: CDR1 MNHEY, CDR2 SVGEGT. V gave up 2 bases and J gave up 4 bases, with 12 bases separating them. This CDR3 comprises 14 residues. The CDR3 sequence: CASSYDGSSYEQYF. The CDR3 DNA reads as TGTGCCAGCAGTTACGACGGGAGTTCTTACGAGCAGTACTTC.

This clonotype was recorded at least ten times. The chain carries TRBV2 and TRBJ1-6, with 9 positions matching TRBD1. This CDR3 is built from 15 residues. The junction had 9 bases not matched to a gene; V was cut back by 8 bases and J by 7 bases. Germline-derived CDR1 and CDR2 are SNHLY and FYNNEI. CDR3 protein: CASSPAGTGNSPLHF. The DNA for the CDR3 is TGTGCCAGCTCCCCGGCCGGGACAGGGAATTCACCCCTCCACTTT.

This clonotype was seen repeatedly, ten times or more. The chain is built from TRBV5-5 and TRBJ1-1; D unclear. The CDR3 has 12 amino acids. V was shortened by 3 bases and J by 3 bases, with 6 bases between the two germline ends. Per germline, CDR1 SGHKS and CDR2 YYEKEE (reference sequence). In DNA, the CDR3 is TGTGCCAGCAGCTGGGCGTACACTGAAGCTTTCTTT. It specifies CASSWAYTEAFF.

Comment on this clonotype: Since a much larger clone is just one base distant, this may be a read error. The chain links TRBV19 to TRBJ2-1; no definite D call. The V gene's germline CDR1 is LNHDA and CDR2 SQIVND (reference sequence). CDR3 length: 16 residues. Trimming stripped 3 bases from V and 7 bases from J, with 19 bases between. The CDR3 DNA reads TGTGCCAGTAGTATGTCACGGGCTGTGCCTCGTAATGAGCAGTTCTTC. Its translation: CASSMSRAVPRNEQFF.

This clonotype has just a few counts. This chain joins TRBV27 and TRBJ2-1, with TRBD2 matching over 10 bases. The CDR3 spans 15 residues. Germline V CDR1 and CDR2: MNHEY, SMNVEV (reference sequence). With V trimmed by 4 bases and J by 5 bases, 5 bases remained unmatched. DNA of the CDR3: TGTGCCAGCAGTTGGGAACTAGCGGGAAACAATGAGCAGTTCTTC. This codes for CASSWELAGNNEQFF.

This clonotype was detected ten times or more. This chain links TRBV20-1 with TRBJ2-7, with 9 positions matching TRBD2. The length of the CDR3 is 15 residues. The germline gives CDR1 DFQATT, CDR2 SNEGSKA (reference sequence). J gave up 2 bases and V 2 bases, and 7 bases lay outside the gene matches. The CDR3 protein is CSARLAGKSPYEQYF. The CDR3 bases are TGCAGTGCTAGACTAGCGGGAAAGAGCCCCTACGAGCAGTACTTC.

This clonotype occurred many times. The J gene is TRBJ2-7, the V gene TRBV4-3; D might be TRBD1 or TRBD2, each matching 5 bases. This CDR3 is 15 amino acids long. Germline lookup yields CDR1 LGHNA and CDR2 YSLEER. The ends were cut back, 0 bases at V and 3 bases at J, with 12 bases in the middle. CDR3 sequence (DNA): TGCGCCAGCAGCCAAGATCTTGGGGACGGCTACGAGCAGTACTTC. It yields the protein CASSQDLGDGYEQYF.

This clonotype was observed a few times. The chain is built from TRBV5-5 and TRBJ2-7; 12 bases match TRBD2. Germline CDR1 is SGHKS and CDR2 is YYEKEE (reference sequence). CDR3 length: 17 residues. V was clipped by 3 bases and J by 0 bases; unmatched bases: 7. CDR3 DNA: TGTGCCAGCAGCTCGGGACTAGCGGGCTTTAGCTCCTACGAGCAGTACTTC. Translation: CASSSGLAGFSSYEQYF.

In regard to this clonotype: A much larger clone sits a single nucleotide away, making a read error possible. The chain employs TRBV4-3 and TRBJ2-7, with TRBD2 identical over 7 bases. V dropped 3 bases and J dropped 3; count of bases not matched to a gene: 8. The CDR3 loop spans 15 amino acids. The germline CDR1 and CDR2 sequences are LGHNA and YSLEER. CDR3 in amino acids: CASSHDRDYNYEQYF. DNA of the CDR3: TGCGCCAGCAGCCATGACCGGGACTACAACTACGAGCAGTACTTC.

This clonotype was seen at least ten times. The V gene is TRBV9, the J gene TRBJ2-1; D possibly uses TRBD1 or TRBD2 (6 bases each). The CDR3 contains 15 residues. Trimming removed 0 bases from V and 5 bases from J, with 12 bases in between. Germline V gives CDR1 SGDLS, CDR2 YYNGEE. Here the CDR3 reads CASSVGGGGDNEQFF. CDR3 nucleotide sequence: TGTGCCAGCAGCGTAGGCGGAGGGGGAGACAATGAGCAGTTCTTC.

There are many counts of this clonotype. This sequence joins TRBV6-5 and TRBJ1-1; the D is unclear. Trimming took 0 bases from V and 0 from J, leaving 8 bases between them. The germline V gene has CDR1 MNHEY and CDR2 SVGAGI. The length of the CDR3 is 15 residues. CDR3 in DNA: TGTGCCAGCAGTTACTCGTGGTTCATGAACACTGAAGCTTTCTTT. Amino acids: CASSYSWFMNTEAFF.

This clonotype showed up many times. The chain couples TRBV29-1 to TRBJ2-3, with 11 bases matching TRBD2. Per the germline V gene, CDR1 is SQVTM and CDR2 is ANQGSEA. The CDR3 totals 14 residues. V gave up 7 bases and J gave up 6 bases; unmatched junction bases: 9. DNA for the CDR3: TGCAGCGACATAGCGGGAGGGCCGGCGGATACGCAGTATTTT. Residues: CSDIAGGPADTQYF.

Ten or more counts support this clonotype. The V and J genes are TRBV6-5 and TRBJ2-3, with 7 nucleotides matching TRBD2. The CDR3 is made up of 15 amino acids. Trimming removed 6 bases from V and 3 bases from J; junction bases left unmatched: 9. Germline assignment: CDR1 MNHEY and CDR2 SVGAGI. CDR3 sequence reads: CASSFTSDRTDTQYF. For the CDR3, the DNA is TGTGCCAGCAGCTTCACTAGCGACAGAACAGATACGCAGTATTTT.

This clonotype was seen many times. J is TRBJ2-6 and V is TRBV9, with 9 bases matching TRBD1. In germline, CDR1 is SGDLS, CDR2 YYNGEE. Germline trimming cut 0 bases from V and 0 bases from J; bases unmatched to any gene: 7. This CDR3 region has 19 residues. The CDR3 reads CASSVDRGQGNSGANVLTF. The CDR3 coding sequence is TGTGCCAGCAGCGTAGACAGGGGGCAGGGAAACTCTGGGGCCAACGTCCTGACTTTC.

This clonotype was counted many times. The rearrangement joins TRBV7-9 to TRBJ2-1; unclear D gene. From germline, CDR1 is SEHNR and CDR2 FQNEAQ (reference sequence). Trimming took off 1 base at V and 11 bases at J, with 0 bases between the two ends. The CDR3 is made up of 9 amino acids. DNA of the CDR3: TGTGCCAGCAGCTTAGAGCAGTTCTTC. Amino acids: CASSLEQFF.

This clonotype was observed at least ten times. The chain combines TRBV29-1 with TRBJ2-2; TRBD2 aligns across 8 bases. This CDR3 region has 14 residues. Trimming at V came to 4 bases and at J to 4 bases, leaving 5 bases not matched to a gene. Germline CDR1 is SQVTM and CDR2 is ANQGSEA. This CDR3 reads CSVVLAGSTGELFF. The CDR3 bases are TGCAGCGTTGTCCTAGCGGGCTCCACCGGGGAGCTGTTTTTT.

The chain combines TRBV5-5 with TRBJ2-7; 9 positions match TRBD2. Germline-derived CDR1 and CDR2 are SGHKS and YYEKEE (reference sequence). The V gene end was trimmed by 7 bases and the J gene end by 4 bases; junction bases not matched to a gene: 6. The CDR3 length is 13 residues. The CDR3 nucleotides are TGTGCCAGCGAAGCGGGGGGCGGGTACGAGCAGTACTTC. Translation: CASEAGGGYEQYF.

This clonotype was detected many times. The chain joins TRBV12-3 or TRBV12-4 to TRBJ2-1; D remains unclear. Trimming cost V 2 bases and J 6 bases, with 5 bases left between them. The CDR3 covers 12 residues. The CDR3, as DNA: TGTGCCAGCAGTTTACACTTCAATGAGCAGTTCTTC. It is translated as CASSLHFNEQFF.

This clonotype was recorded many times. The V call is TRBV6-2 or TRBV6-3, the J call TRBJ2-1; D is perhaps TRBD2 (6 bases). The CDR3 covers 15 residues. Germline values: CDR1 MNHEY, CDR2 SVGEGT. Trimming pared 6 bases from V and 0 bases from J, leaving 12 bases between. CDR3: CASSPGLHSYNEQFF. CDR3 nucleotide sequence: TGTGCCAGCAGCCCGGGACTCCACTCCTACAATGAGCAGTTCTTC.

This clonotype has a count of ten or more. This chain uses TRBV27 with TRBJ2-7; no definite D call. Looked up from germline, CDR1 is MNHEY and CDR2 is SMNVEV (reference sequence). This CDR3 is 14 amino acids long. V lost 2 bases and J 1 base, leaving 9 bases between the germline ends. The CDR3 DNA reads TGTGCCAGCAGTTTACGTGGCCTTTCCTACGAGCAGTACTTC. Its translation: CASSLRGLSYEQYF.

This chain uses TRBV29-1 with TRBJ2-7, with TRBD1 identical over 8 bases. CDR3 size: 12 residues. The J segment lost 4 bases and the V segment lost 5 bases, leaving 4 bases of the junction unmatched. Germline V CDR1 and CDR2: SQVTM, ANQGSEA. This CDR3 reads CSVQGAEYEQYF. As DNA, the CDR3 is TGCAGCGTTCAGGGGGCTGAGTACGAGCAGTACTTC.

In this sample, this clonotype turned up many times. The chain links TRBV9 to TRBJ2-5; the D gene is possibly TRBD2 (5 bases). The germline V gene encodes CDR1 SGDLS and CDR2 YYNGEE. V was clipped by 3 bases and J by 5 bases, with 17 bases between them. The CDR3 covers 15 residues. In nucleotides, the CDR3 is TGTGCCAGCAGCGCCAGCGGTAGCCTCGGGGAGACCCAGTACTTC. The encoded protein is CASSASGSLGETQYF.

This clonotype was found a few times. A much larger clone lies one base from this, so it may be a read error. This chain uses TRBV7-8 with TRBJ2-7; TRBD2 matches 11 bases. Germline loops: CDR1 SGHVS, CDR2 FQNEAQ. The V gene end was trimmed by 10 bases and the J gene end by 6 bases; junction bases not matched to a gene: 8. This CDR3 has 13 residues. The CDR3 DNA reads TGTGCCATCCCGGGACTAGCGGTCTCCGAGCAGTACTTC. The encoded protein is CAIPGLAVSEQYF.

This clonotype was seen repeatedly, ten times or more. The chain combines TRBV24-1 with TRBJ2-5; D is unresolved. V lost 4 bases and J 5 bases, leaving 16 bases between the germline ends. CDR1 and CDR2 from the germline V gene are KGHDR and SFDVKD. The CDR3 covers 15 residues. The CDR3 bases are TGTGCCACCAGTGACTCTGGAGCAGTCGGGGAGACCCAGTACTTC. It codes for CATSDSGAVGETQYF.

This clonotype was detected many times. V and J are TRBV20-1 and TRBJ1-3; no clear D. The germline V gene encodes CDR1 DFQATT and CDR2 SNEGSKA (reference sequence). The CDR3 has 15 residues. Deletions cut 1 base from V and 6 bases from J, with 16 bases between. The CDR3: CSARVQASLENTIYF. The CDR3 nucleotides read TGCAGTGCTAGAGTCCAGGCCTCTCTGGAAAACACCATATATTTT.

The sample holds many counts of this clonotype. V is TRBV7-6 and J is TRBJ2-1, with D possibly called TRBD1 or TRBD2 (5 bases each). The germline CDR1 and CDR2 sequences are SGHVS and FNYEAQ. The CDR3 extends over 14 amino acids. With 2 bases removed from V and 9 bases from J, the gap between germline ends came to 14 bases. DNA of the CDR3: TGTGCCAGCAGCTTACTCGGGGATGGGGCTGAGCAGTTCTTC. Protein: CASSLLGDGAEQFF.

This clonotype was seen many times. This chain links TRBV29-1 with TRBJ2-7, with D possibly matching TRBD2 (6 bases). V dropped 6 bases and J dropped 4 bases, with 10 bases sitting between them. The CDR3 totals 11 residues. Germline V CDR1 and CDR2: SQVTM, ANQGSEA. CDR3 sequence (DNA): TGCAGCGTGCTCGGGAGATACGAGCAGTACTTC. Protein sequence: CSVLGRYEQYF.

This clonotype came up many times. The genes are TRBV5-1 and TRBJ2-7; either TRBD1 or TRBD2 may fit D (5 bases each). V shed 4 bases and J shed 0 bases, with 14 bases lying between them. The CDR3 spans 15 residues. CDR1 is SGHRS, CDR2 YFSETQ, per germline. The DNA of the CDR3 is TGCGCCAGCAGCACCACCGGGGCAAACTCCTACGAGCAGTACTTC. Amino acid sequence: CASSTTGANSYEQYF.

The sample holds many counts of this clonotype. CDR3 nucleotides: TGCAGTGCTAGAGGATCCGGGAGCATCACTAGCACAGATACGCAGTATTTT. Amino acids: CSARGSGSITSTDTQYF. This sequence joins TRBV20-1 and TRBJ2-3, with D possibly being TRBD2 (6 bases). Trimming shortened V by 1 base and J by 0 bases, and 17 bases separated the two germline ends. The germline V gene encodes CDR1 DFQATT and CDR2 SNEGSKA (reference sequence). The CDR3 contains 17 residues.